The clone carrying this T cell receptor (beta chain) was seen more than once but under ten times. Synthetic spike-ins, TCR analog templates, were added into each PCR. Only in-frame clones appear in the TCRdb table, and some are missing; sequencing was by immunoSEQ multiplex PCR. The sample holds about 63,000 clones, roughly 79% seen once. Noted time point: pretreatment peripheral blood. The data belong to a study of PD-L1 blockade in urothelial cancer. Study background: Once treatment had started, blood was analyzed at 3 weeks (second dose) and again at 6 weeks. The study recovered a median of roughly 150,000 T cells per blood sample.

The specimen was PBMCs, collected around atezolizumab (anti-PD-L1) treatment. This receptor was obtained from a man in his sixties or seventies with urothelial cancer.

CDR3 nucleotides: TGCAGCGTTGCAGGCTTTGCCGGGGAGCTGTTTTTT. Translated, it gives CSVAGFAGELFF. This sequence joins TRBV29-1 and TRBJ2-2; D gene uncertain. CDR3 length: 12 residues. Trimming took 4 bases from V and 6 from J, leaving 9 bases between them. The germline CDR1 and CDR2 sequences are SQVTM and ANQGSEA.